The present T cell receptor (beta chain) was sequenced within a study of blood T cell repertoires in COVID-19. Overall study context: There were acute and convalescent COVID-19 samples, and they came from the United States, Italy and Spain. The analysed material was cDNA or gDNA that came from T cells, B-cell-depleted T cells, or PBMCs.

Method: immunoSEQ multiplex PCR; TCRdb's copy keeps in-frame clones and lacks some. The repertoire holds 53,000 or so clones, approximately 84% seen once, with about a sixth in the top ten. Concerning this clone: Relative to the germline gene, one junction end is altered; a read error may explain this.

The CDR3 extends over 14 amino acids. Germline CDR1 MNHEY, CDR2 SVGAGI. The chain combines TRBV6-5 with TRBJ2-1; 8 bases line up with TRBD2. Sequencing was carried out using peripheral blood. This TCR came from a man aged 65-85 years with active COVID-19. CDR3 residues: CASGYGGGSNEQFF. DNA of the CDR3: TGTGCCAGCGGTTACGGGGGGGGTTCCAATGAGCAGTTCTTC.